This T cell receptor (beta chain) was recovered during a study of blood T cell repertoires in COVID-19. Across the whole study: COVID-19 samples, acute and convalescent, were from the United States, Italy and Spain. In each case, the material was cDNA or gDNA derived from T cells, B-cell-depleted T cells, or PBMCs.

The ends were cut back, 6 bases at V and 2 bases at J, with 16 bases in the middle. CDR3 length equals 15 residues. Germline CDR1 MGHRA, CDR2 YSYEKL. Authors' methods: Counts of nucleated cells, estimated from reference gene primer amplification, were obtained. The protocol was immunoSEQ multiplex PCR, while the TCRdb copy is restricted to in-frame clones and leaves out a portion. The V and J calls and clone size are taken from that table; D and trimming were inferred from the DNA. Of about 250,000 clones in the sample, approximately 83% were seen once. Material for sequencing was peripheral blood. The rearrangement uses TRBV4-1 and TRBJ1-2, with TRBD1 as a possible D gene (5 bases). This clonotype originated in a man in his forties with acute or convalescent COVID-19. The DNA for the CDR3 is TGCGCCAGCAGTCCAAGGGCAGGGAACAACTATGGCTACACCTTC. Translating it yields CASSPRAGNNYGYTF.